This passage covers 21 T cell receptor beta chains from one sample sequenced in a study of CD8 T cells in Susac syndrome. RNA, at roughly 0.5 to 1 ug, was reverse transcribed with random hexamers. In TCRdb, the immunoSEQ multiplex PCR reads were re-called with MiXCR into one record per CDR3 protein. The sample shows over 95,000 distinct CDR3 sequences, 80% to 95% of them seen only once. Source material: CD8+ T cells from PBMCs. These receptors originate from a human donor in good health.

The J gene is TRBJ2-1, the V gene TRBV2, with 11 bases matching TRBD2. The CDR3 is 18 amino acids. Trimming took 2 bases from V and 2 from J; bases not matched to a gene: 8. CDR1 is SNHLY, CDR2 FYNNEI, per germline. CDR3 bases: TGTGCCAGCAGTGAATCACTAGCGGGAGACGCCGCCTACAATGAGCAGTTCTTC. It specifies CASSESLAGDAAYNEQFF.

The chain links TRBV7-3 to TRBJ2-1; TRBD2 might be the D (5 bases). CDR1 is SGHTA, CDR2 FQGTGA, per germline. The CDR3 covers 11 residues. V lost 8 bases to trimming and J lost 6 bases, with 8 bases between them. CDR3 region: CASGLGNEQFF. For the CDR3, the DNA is TGTGCCAGCGGACTCGGCAATGAGCAGTTCTTC. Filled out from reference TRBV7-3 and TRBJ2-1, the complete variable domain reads GAGVSQTPSNKVTEKGKYVELRCDPISGHTALYWYRQSLGQGPEFLIYFQGTGAADDSGLPNDRFFAVRPEGSVSTLKIQRTERGDSAVYLCASGLGNEQFFGPGTRLTVL.

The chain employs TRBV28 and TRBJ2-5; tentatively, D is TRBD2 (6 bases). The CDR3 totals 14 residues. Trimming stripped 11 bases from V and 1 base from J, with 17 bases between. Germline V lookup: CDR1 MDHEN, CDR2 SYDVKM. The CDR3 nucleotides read TGTGCCTCCGTAGCGGCTTCACCCCAAGAGACCCAGTACTTC. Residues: CASVAASPQETQYF. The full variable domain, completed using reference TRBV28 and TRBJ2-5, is DVKVTQSSRYLVKRTGEKVFLECVQDMDHENMFWYRQDPGLGLRLIYFSYDVKMKEKGDIPEGYSVSREKKERFSLILESASTNQTSMYLCASVAASPQETQYFGPGTRLLVL.

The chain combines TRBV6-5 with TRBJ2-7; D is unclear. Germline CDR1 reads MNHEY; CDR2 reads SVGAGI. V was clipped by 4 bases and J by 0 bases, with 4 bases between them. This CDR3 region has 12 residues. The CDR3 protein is CASSSPSYEQYF. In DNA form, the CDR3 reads TGTGCCAGCAGTTCCCCCTCCTACGAGCAGTACTTC.

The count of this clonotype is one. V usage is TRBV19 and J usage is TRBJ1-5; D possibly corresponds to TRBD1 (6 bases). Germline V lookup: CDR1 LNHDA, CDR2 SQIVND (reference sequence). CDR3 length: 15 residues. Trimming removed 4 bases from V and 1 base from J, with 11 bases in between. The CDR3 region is CASSRGQSSNQPQHF. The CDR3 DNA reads TGTGCCAGTAGTAGGGGACAATCAAGCAATCAGCCCCAGCATTTT.

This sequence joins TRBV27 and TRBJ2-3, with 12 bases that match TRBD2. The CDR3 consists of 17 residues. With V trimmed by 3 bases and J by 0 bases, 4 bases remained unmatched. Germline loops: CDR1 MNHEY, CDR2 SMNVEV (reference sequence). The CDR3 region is CASSFYLAGGSTDTQYF. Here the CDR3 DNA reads TGTGCCAGCAGTTTTTATCTAGCGGGAGGGAGCACAGATACGCAGTATTTT.

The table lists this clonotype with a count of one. CDR3 amino acids: CATSPQPSTDTQYF. In DNA form, the CDR3 reads TGTGCCACCTCCCCGCAGCCTAGCACAGATACGCAGTATTTT. The rearrangement joins TRBV19 to TRBJ2-3, with D unclear. The V and J ends lost 10 bases and 0 bases respectively, with 14 bases between them. CDR3 length equals 14 residues. Germline CDR1 is LNHDA and CDR2 is SQIVND (reference sequence).

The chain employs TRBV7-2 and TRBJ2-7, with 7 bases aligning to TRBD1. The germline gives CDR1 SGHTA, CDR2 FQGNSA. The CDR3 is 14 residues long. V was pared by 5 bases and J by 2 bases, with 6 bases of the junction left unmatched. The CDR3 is CASSSPTGTYEQYF. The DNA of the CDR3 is TGTGCCAGCAGCAGCCCGACAGGGACCTACGAGCAGTACTTC.

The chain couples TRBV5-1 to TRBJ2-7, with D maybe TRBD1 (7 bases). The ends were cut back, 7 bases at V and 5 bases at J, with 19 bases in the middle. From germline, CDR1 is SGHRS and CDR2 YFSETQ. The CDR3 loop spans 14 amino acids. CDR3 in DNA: TGCGCCAGCCGAGAGGTCGGAGGGGGCCACGAGCAGTACTTC. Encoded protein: CASREVGGGHEQYF.

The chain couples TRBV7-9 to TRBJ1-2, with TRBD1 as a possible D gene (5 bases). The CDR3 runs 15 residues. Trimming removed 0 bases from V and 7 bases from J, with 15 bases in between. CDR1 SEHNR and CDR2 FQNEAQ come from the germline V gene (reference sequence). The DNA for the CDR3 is TGTGCCAGCAGCTTAGCGCGGCAGGGTCGGAGTGGCTACACCTTC. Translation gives CASSLARQGRSGYTF.

The CDR3 bases are TGTGCCAGCAGTCAGACAGGGGGCTCTGAAGCTTTCTTT. Translating it yields CASSQTGGSEAFF. This chain links TRBV6-1 with TRBJ1-1; 10 nucleotides match TRBD1. The CDR3 contains 13 residues. V shed 5 bases and J 6 bases; nucleotides not matched to a gene: 3. The germline V gene has CDR1 MNHNS and CDR2 SASEGT.

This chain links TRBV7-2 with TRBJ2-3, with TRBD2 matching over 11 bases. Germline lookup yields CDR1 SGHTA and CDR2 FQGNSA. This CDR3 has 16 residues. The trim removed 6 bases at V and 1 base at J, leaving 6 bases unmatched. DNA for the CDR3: TGTGCCAGCAGTCTGATAGCGGGGGGGGGCACAGATACGCAGTATTTT. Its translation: CASSLIAGGGTDTQYF. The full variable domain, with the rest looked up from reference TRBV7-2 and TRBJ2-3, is GAGVSQSPSNKVTEKGKDVELRCDPISGHTALYWYRQSLGQGLEFLIYFQGNSAPDKSGLPSDRFSAERTGGSVSTLTIQRTQQEDSAVYLCASSLIAGGGTDTQYFGPGTRLTVL.

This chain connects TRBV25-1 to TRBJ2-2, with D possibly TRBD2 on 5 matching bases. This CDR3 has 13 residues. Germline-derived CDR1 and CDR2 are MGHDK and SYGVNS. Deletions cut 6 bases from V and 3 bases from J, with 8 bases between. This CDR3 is CASSPADTGELFF. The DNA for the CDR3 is TGTGCCAGCAGCCCAGCGGACACCGGGGAGCTGTTTTTT.

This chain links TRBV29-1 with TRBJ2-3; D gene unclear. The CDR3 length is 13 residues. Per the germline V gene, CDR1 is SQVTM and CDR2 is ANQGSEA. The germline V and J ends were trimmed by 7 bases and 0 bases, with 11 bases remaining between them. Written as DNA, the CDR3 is TGCAGCGACAAGGGATCTAGCACAGATACGCAGTATTTT. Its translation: CSDKGSSTDTQYF.

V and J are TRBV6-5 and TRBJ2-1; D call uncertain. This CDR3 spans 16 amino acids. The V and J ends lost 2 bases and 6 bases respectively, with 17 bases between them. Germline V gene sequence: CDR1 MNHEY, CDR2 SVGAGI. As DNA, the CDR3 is TGTGCCAGCAGTTACAGCCCACTATCCCCCACCAATGAGCAGTTCTTC. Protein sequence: CASSYSPLSPTNEQFF.

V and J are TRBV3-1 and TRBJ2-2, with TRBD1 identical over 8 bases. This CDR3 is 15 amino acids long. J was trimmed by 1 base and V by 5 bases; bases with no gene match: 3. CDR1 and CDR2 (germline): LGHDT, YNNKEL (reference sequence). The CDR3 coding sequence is TGTGCCAGCAGCGCGGACAGGGAGAACACCGGGGAGCTGTTTTTT. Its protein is CASSADRENTGELFF.

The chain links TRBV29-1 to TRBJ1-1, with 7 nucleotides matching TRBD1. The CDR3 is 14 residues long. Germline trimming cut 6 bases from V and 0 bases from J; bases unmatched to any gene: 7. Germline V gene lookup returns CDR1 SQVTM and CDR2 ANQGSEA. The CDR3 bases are TGCAGCGTAGACTCGACAGGGATGAACACTGAAGCTTTCTTT. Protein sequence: CSVDSTGMNTEAFF.

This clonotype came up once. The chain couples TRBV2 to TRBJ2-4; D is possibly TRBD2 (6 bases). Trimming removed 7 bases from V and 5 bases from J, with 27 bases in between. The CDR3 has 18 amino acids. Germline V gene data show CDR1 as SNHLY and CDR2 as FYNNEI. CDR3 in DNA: TGTGCCAGCACGTCGGGCCGTCCTTTCGTTGGAGGGGAAAACATTCAGTACTTC. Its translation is CASTSGRPFVGGENIQYF.

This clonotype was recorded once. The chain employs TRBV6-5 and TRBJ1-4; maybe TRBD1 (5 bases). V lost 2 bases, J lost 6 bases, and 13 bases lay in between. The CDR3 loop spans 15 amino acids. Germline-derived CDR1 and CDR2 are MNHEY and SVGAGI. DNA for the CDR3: TGTGCCAGCAGTTACGACAGACGGCCGGATGAAAAACTGTTTTTT. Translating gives CASSYDRRPDEKLFF.

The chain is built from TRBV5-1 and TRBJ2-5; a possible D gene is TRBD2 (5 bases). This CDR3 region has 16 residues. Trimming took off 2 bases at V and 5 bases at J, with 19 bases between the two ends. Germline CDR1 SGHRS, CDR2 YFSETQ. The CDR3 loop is CASSFRISVVGETQYF. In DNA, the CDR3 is TGCGCCAGCAGCTTCCGGATTAGCGTGGTGGGGGAGACCCAGTACTTC.

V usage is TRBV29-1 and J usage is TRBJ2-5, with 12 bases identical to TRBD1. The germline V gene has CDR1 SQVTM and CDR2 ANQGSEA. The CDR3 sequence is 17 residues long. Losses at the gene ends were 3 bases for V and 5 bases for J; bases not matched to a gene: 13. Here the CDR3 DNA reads TGCAGCGTTGACCCCCCCGCGGGACAGGGGGCTTGGGAGACCCAGTACTTC. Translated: CSVDPPAGQGAWETQYF.